This entry lists 19 T cell receptor beta chains sequenced from one sample in a study of blood T cells in healthy people across ages. PCR was performed a second time for roughly 7 to 11 cycles using a sample-barcoded 5' primer and a J-beta primer mix. TCRdb reprocessed the 5' RACE reads with MiXCR, giving one entry per CDR3 protein. Found here are about 630,000 distinct CDR3 sequences, around 20% of them singletons; the top ten hold approximately 3.6%. Sequencing was performed on blood. The receptors originated from a man between 65 and 85 years old in good health.

In this sample, this clonotype turned up a few times. The V and J genes are TRBV29-1 and TRBJ2-5; D possibly uses TRBD1 or TRBD2 (6 bases each). The J call could be wrong; TRBJ2-1 is a better fit for the DNA end. This CDR3 contains 14 residues. Per germline, CDR1 SQVTM and CDR2 ANQGSEA. CDR3 nucleotides: TGCAGCGCCACACGAGGGGGGAGCGCCAATGAGCAGTTCTTC. Amino acid sequence: CSATRGGSANEQFF.

V is TRBV7-2 and J is TRBJ1-4; the D gene is possibly TRBD1 (6 bases). This CDR3 contains 14 residues. Germline V gives CDR1 SGHTA, CDR2 FQGNSA. V shed 2 bases and J shed 5 bases, with 9 bases lying between them. Here the CDR3 DNA reads TGTGCCAGCAGCTTACAGGGACAAAATGAAAAACTGTTTTTT. Protein product: CASSLQGQNEKLFF.

The rearrangement joins TRBV20-1 to TRBJ1-2, with 10 bases that match TRBD1. CDR1 DFQATT and CDR2 SNEGSKA come from the germline V gene (reference sequence). This CDR3 region has 13 residues. V lost 5 bases, J lost 8 bases, and 8 bases stayed unmatched. The DNA of the CDR3 is TGCAGTGCTTGGGACAGGGGAAAAGGCGGCTACACCTTC. This gives the protein CSAWDRGKGGYTF.

The chain uses TRBV20-1 and TRBJ2-3; D is possibly TRBD2 (6 bases). The V and J ends lost 3 bases and 5 bases respectively, with 12 bases between them. CDR3 length equals 13 residues. The V gene's germline CDR1 is DFQATT and CDR2 SNEGSKA (reference sequence). The CDR3 here is CSARTSAEDTQYF. The CDR3 DNA is TGCAGTGCTAGGACTAGTGCGGAAGATACGCAGTATTTT.

With respect to this clonotype: The junction departs from the called germline gene at one end, perhaps through a read error. The V and J genes are TRBV25-1 and TRBJ2-7; the D gene is possibly TRBD2 (6 bases). The CDR3 has 14 residues. CDR1 is MGHDK and CDR2 is SYGVNS in the germline V gene. CDR3 coding DNA: TGTGCCGGCAGTGAATGGGACTTCGGCTACGAGCAGTACTTC. Protein: CAGSEWDFGYEQYF.

The rearrangement uses TRBV7-6 and TRBJ2-5; D assignment may be TRBD1 or TRBD2 (5 bases each). Germline V gene sequence: CDR1 SGHVS, CDR2 FNYEAQ. The V and J ends lost 1 base and 5 bases respectively, with 11 bases between them. The CDR3 extends over 14 amino acids. The CDR3 reads CASSLGSGTETQYF. For the CDR3, the DNA is TGTGCCAGCAGCTTAGGTTCCGGGACGGAGACCCAGTACTTC.

The chain links TRBV28 to TRBJ1-2; TRBD1 aligns across 7 bases. CDR1 MDHEN and CDR2 SYDVKM come from the germline V gene. The V gene end was trimmed by 10 bases and the J gene end by 1 base; junction bases not matched to a gene: 9. CDR3 size: 14 residues. CDR3: CATLRDSLNYGYTF. The CDR3 nucleotides read TGTGCCACCTTAAGGGACAGCCTTAACTATGGCTACACCTTC.

The V call is TRBV6-6, the J call TRBJ1-1, with D tentatively TRBD1 (5 bases). Germline CDR1 MNHNY, CDR2 SVGAGI (reference sequence). The V and J ends lost 4 bases and 6 bases respectively, with 12 bases between them. The CDR3 is made up of 13 amino acids. The CDR3 bases are TGTGCCAGCAGTTCCGGGGGGTTCGCTGAAGCTTTCTTT. The encoded protein is CASSSGGFAEAFF.

Comment on this clonotype: Since the CDR3 does not end with the conserved phenylalanine or tryptophan, this likely comes from a read error. The DNA is omitted, as the CDR3 cannot be located on it reliably, and the CDR3 follows TCRdb's listing. The chain is built from TRBV12-3 or TRBV12-4 and TRBJ2-3. From its first to its last residue, the CDR3 has 15 amino acids. CDR3: CASSFRDVSTDAQYS.

This clonotype was counted between two and nine times. For the CDR3, the DNA is TGCAGTGCTACGTTCGGAAAGGGAGGCACAGATACGCAGTATTTT. Translated, it gives CSATFGKGGTDTQYF. V and J are TRBV20-1 and TRBJ2-3, with TRBD2 as a possible D gene (5 bases). This CDR3 has 15 residues. Germline CDR1 is DFQATT and CDR2 is SNEGSKA (reference sequence). V was clipped by 4 bases and J by 1 base, with 15 bases between them.

The chain joins TRBV19 to TRBJ2-6, with 7 bases lining up with TRBD2. CDR1 LNHDA and CDR2 SQIVND come from the germline V gene (reference sequence). CDR3 length equals 15 residues. CDR3 sequence reads: CASASGGLGANVLTF. CDR3 nucleotides: TGTGCTAGCGCGTCGGGGGGATTGGGGGCCAACGTCCTGACTTTC.

The rearrangement links TRBV7-2 to TRBJ1-2; D is unresolved. Germline V gene sequence: CDR1 SGHTA, CDR2 FQGNSA. The CDR3 spans 14 residues. Between the trimmed V and J ends, which lost 4 bases and 4 bases, there was a span of 13 bases. The CDR3 loop is CASSSRATSYGYTF. The CDR3 DNA sequence: TGTGCCAGCAGCTCTCGGGCAACTAGCTATGGCTACACCTTC. The entire variable domain, with the rest obtained from reference TRBV7-2 and TRBJ1-2, is as follows: GAGVSQSPSNKVTEKGKDVELRCDPISGHTALYWYRQSLGQGLEFLIYFQGNSAPDKSGLPSDRFSAERTGGSVSTLTIQRTQQEDSAVYLCASSSRATSYGYTFGSGTRLTVV.

V usage is TRBV7-2 and J usage is TRBJ1-2, with 9 bases aligning to TRBD1. V lost 5 bases, J lost 0 bases, and 1 base stayed unmatched. The CDR3 consists of 14 residues. Germline V gene lookup returns CDR1 SGHTA and CDR2 FQGNSA. CDR3 coding DNA: TGTGCCAGCAGCGGGGACAGGGCTAACTATGGCTACACCTTC. It yields the protein CASSGDRANYGYTF.

A few counts support this clonotype. The genes are TRBV7-2 and TRBJ2-3, with D possibly matching TRBD2 (5 bases). Germline CDR1 SGHTA, CDR2 FQGNSA. The V end was cut by 8 bases, the J end by 0 bases, with 12 bases between. This CDR3 has 14 residues. CDR3: CASDRGSSTDTQYF. Here the CDR3 DNA reads TGTGCCAGCGATCGGGGATCTAGCACAGATACGCAGTATTTT.

This clonotype came up a few times. The rearrangement uses TRBV28 and TRBJ2-2; no firm D call. CDR1 and CDR2 from the germline V gene are MDHEN and SYDVKM. CDR3 length: 13 residues. The V end lost 8 bases, the J end lost 1 base, and 8 bases lay between the germline ends. The DNA of the CDR3 is TGTGCCAGCCGTTCACAGAACACCGGGGAGCTGTTTTTT. This gives the protein CASRSQNTGELFF.

The chain recombines TRBV6-2 or TRBV6-3 with TRBJ1-5; TRBD1 aligns across 8 bases. V shed 5 bases, J shed 5 bases, and the junction held 5 bases outside the gene matches. Germline-derived CDR1 and CDR2 are MNHEY and SVGEGT. The CDR3 sequence is 14 residues long. In DNA, the CDR3 is TGTGCCAGCAGTAACCGGGACAGGTATCAGCCCCAGCATTTT. This encodes CASSNRDRYQPQHF.

This clonotype has more than one count but fewer than ten. This chain connects TRBV4-3 to TRBJ1-4; D ambiguous. This CDR3 is 15 amino acids long. Trimming pared 3 bases from V and 7 bases from J, leaving 15 bases between. The germline gives CDR1 LGHNA, CDR2 YSLEER. The CDR3 region is CASSHSSGEGEKLFF. DNA of the CDR3: TGCGCCAGCAGCCATTCTTCAGGAGAGGGTGAAAAACTGTTTTTT.

This clonotype was recorded many times. V usage is TRBV6-5 and J usage is TRBJ1-2; D might be TRBD1 (6 bases). The V gene's germline CDR1 is MNHEY and CDR2 SVGAGI. This CDR3 is 13 amino acids long. The ends were cut back, 4 bases at V and 4 bases at J, with 10 bases in the middle. The CDR3 DNA reads as TGTGCCAGCAGTTCGACAGGTTCCTATGGCTACACCTTC. This codes for CASSSTGSYGYTF.

The chain couples TRBV6-1 to TRBJ2-4; no firm D call. Trimming removed 3 bases from V and 2 bases from J, with 14 bases in between. From germline, CDR1 is MNHNS and CDR2 SASEGT. The CDR3 consists of 16 residues. The CDR3 DNA follows: TGTGCCAGCAGTGAGGGCGAGGAGACGCCCAAAAACATTCAGTACTTC. Protein: CASSEGEETPKNIQYF.